A selection of T cell receptor beta chains follows, all from one sample in a study of patients and donors after allogeneic stem cell transplantation. MiXCR, applied by TCRdb to the RT-PCR reads, yields one record per CDR3 protein. The sample consists of around 200,000 distinct CDR3 sequences, around 40% of them appearing once. Specimen: blood, either unsorted or a sorted T cell fraction (not recorded which). All receptors come from a human donor who was either an allogeneic HSCT recipient or a stem cell or donor lymphocyte infusion donor (not recorded which). It is not recorded whose cells these are; they may come from a transplant donor. Each CDR3 is given with its conserved first and last residue. The D gene is left open where the match is weak. Not all rows give a size; the values are once, few, many and, for expanded clones, a class.

size: .
V: TRBV5-1
J: TRBJ2-2
D: TRBD1
length: 15
CDR3: CASSLYRGNTGELFF
DNA: TGCGCCAGCAGCTTATACAGGGGAAACACCGGGGAGCTGTTTTTT

size: .
V: TRBV6-2/TRBV6-3
J: TRBJ1-2
D: .
length: 12
CDR3: CASSYDSYGYTF
DNA: TGTGCCAGCAGTTACGACAGCTATGGCTACACCTTC

size: .
V: TRBV11-2
J: TRBJ1-1
D: .
length: 13
CDR3: CASSLKQGTEAFF
DNA: TGTGCCAGCAGCCTCAAACAGGGAACTGAAGCTTTCTTT

size: .
V: TRBV20-1
J: TRBJ2-4
D: .
length: 13
CDR3: CSAPQGIKNIQYF
DNA: TGCAGTGCTCCGCAGGGGATCAAAAACATTCAGTACTTC

size: .
V: TRBV24-1
J: TRBJ1-4
D: .
length: 13
CDR3: CATSRDSDEKLFF
DNA: TGTGCCACCAGCCGAGATTCGGATGAAAAACTGTTTTTT

size: many
V: TRBV10-3
J: TRBJ1-2
D: .
length: 12
CDR3: CASTREHYGYTF
DNA: TGTGCCTCGACTCGGGAGCACTATGGCTACACCTTC

size: .
V: TRBV4-1
J: TRBJ1-4
D: .
length: 16
CDR3: CASSQDRVQTNEKLFF
DNA: TGCGCCAGCAGCCAAGATAGGGTTCAAACTAATGAAAAACTGTTTTTT

size: few
V: TRBV11-1
J: TRBJ1-1
D: .
length: 13
CDR3: CASSLSPHTEAFF
DNA: TGTGCCAGCAGCTTATCCCCCCACACTGAAGCTTTCTTT

size: .
V: TRBV2
J: TRBJ2-7
D: .
length: 11
CDR3: CASRAYHEQYF
DNA: TGTGCCAGCAGGGCTTACCACGAGCAGTACTTC

size: .
V: TRBV24-1
J: TRBJ2-3
D: TRBD1
length: 17
CDR3: CATSDQGQGVLTDTQYF
DNA: TGTGCCACCAGTGACCAGGGACAGGGGGTCCTCACAGATACGCAGTATTTT

size: few
V: TRBV20-1
J: TRBJ1-5
D: .
length: 13
CDR3: CSARGQDKEPQHF
DNA: TGCAGTGCTAGAGGACAGGATAAGGAGCCCCAGCATTTT